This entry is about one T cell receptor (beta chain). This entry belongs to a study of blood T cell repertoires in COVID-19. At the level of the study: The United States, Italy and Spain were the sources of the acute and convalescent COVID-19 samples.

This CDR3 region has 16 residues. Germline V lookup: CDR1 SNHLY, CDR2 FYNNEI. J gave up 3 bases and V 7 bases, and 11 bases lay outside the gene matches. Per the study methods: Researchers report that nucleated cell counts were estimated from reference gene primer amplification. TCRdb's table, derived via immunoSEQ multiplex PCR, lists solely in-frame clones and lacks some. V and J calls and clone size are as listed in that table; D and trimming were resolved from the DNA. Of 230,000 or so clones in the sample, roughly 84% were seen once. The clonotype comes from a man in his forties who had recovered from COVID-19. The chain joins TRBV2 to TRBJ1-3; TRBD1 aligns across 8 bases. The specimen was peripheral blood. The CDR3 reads CASTFRGPRFGNTIYF. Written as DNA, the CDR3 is TGTGCCAGCACCTTCAGGGGGCCCCGTTTTGGAAACACCATATATTTT.